These T cell receptor beta chains were read from a single sample in a study of T cells after yellow fever vaccination. TCRdb recomputed calls from the 5' RACE reads with MiXCR, one row per CDR3 protein. This sample has 450,000 to 600,000 distinct CDR3 sequences, with about 15% found just once. The sequences come from PBMCs, collected 5 days after the first yellow fever vaccination. These receptors all stem from a man aged 18 to 29 who received the YFV17D yellow fever vaccine. Each CDR3 is given with its conserved first and last residue. D genes are given only for firm matches. Rows may omit the clone size; those that give it use once, few, many or a size class.

TRBD2	TRBJ2-1	few	TRBV6-2/TRBV6-3	TGTGCCAGCAGTTACGGACTAGCGGGAGCCTCCTACAATGAGCAGTTCTTC	CASSYGLAGASYNEQFF
.	TRBJ1-1	.	TRBV2	TGTGCCAGCACCCGAACGGGCAGGATGAACACTGAAGCTTTCTTT	CASTRTGRMNTEAFF
.	TRBJ1-1	.	TRBV4-1	TGCGCCAGCAGCCAACCGGGACGCAAGAACACTGAAGCTTTCTTT	CASSQPGRKNTEAFF
.	TRBJ1-6	.	TRBV29-1	TGCAGCGTTCGGGTCCGCGAAAATTCACCCCTCCACTTT	CSVRVRENSPLHF
TRBD2	TRBJ2-1	.	TRBV5-1	TGCGCCAGCAGCTTGATCGGCCAGTTGCGGGGGAACAATGAGCAGTTCTTC	CASSLIGQLRGNNEQFF
TRBD1	TRBJ2-2	.	TRBV10-2	TGCGCCAGCAGGACAGGGGAATACACCGGGGAGCTGTTTTTT	CASRTGEYTGELFF
.	TRBJ2-3	.	TRBV12-3/TRBV12-4	TGTGCCAGCAGTCCCGGGACTCTGTATACGCAGTATTTT	CASSPGTLYTQYF
.	TRBJ2-7	few	TRBV9	TGTGCCAGCAGTGGGGGGTTTCTCACCGAGCAGTACTTC	CASSGGFLTEQYF
TRBD1	TRBJ2-3	.	TRBV11-2	TGTGCCTGCAGCTTATCCGCGCAGGGGGCTTCAGATACGCAGTATTTT	CACSLSAQGASDTQYF
.	TRBJ2-3	.	TRBV11-3	TGTGCCAGCAGCGGAACACAGGGAACGCAGTATTTT	CASSGTQGTQYF
TRBD1	TRBJ1-6	.	TRBV28	TGTGCCAGCAGTCTGACAGGGTTTGATAATTCACCCCTCCACTTT	CASSLTGFDNSPLHF
.	TRBJ2-1	few	TRBV20-1	TGCAGTGCTGGAGGGGGGGGCTACAATGAGCAGTTCTTC	CSAGGGGYNEQFF
.	TRBJ1-1	.	TRBV7-2	TGTGCCAGCAGCCGGGACCGCCCGGAGGTTGACACTGAAGCTTTCTTT	CASSRDRPEVDTEAFF
TRBD1	TRBJ2-5	few	TRBV4-2	TGTGCCAGCAGCCAAGAGGTCGGGACAGGGGTTTCAGAGACCCAGTACTTC	CASSQEVGTGVSETQYF
.	TRBJ2-5	.	TRBV9	TGTGCCAGCAGCGTAGTAGGTAGGGAAGAGACCCAGTACTTC	CASSVVGREETQYF
.	TRBJ2-4	.	TRBV18	TGTGCCAGCTCACCACCGGGGCAGATCAAAAACATTCAGTACTTC	CASSPPGQIKNIQYF
TRBD2	TRBJ2-1	.	TRBV7-9	TGTGCCAGCAGCTTCCTCCAATCTAGCGGACCCAATGAGCAGTTCTTC	CASSFLQSSGPNEQFF
.	TRBJ1-1	.	TRBV18	TGTGCCAGCTCACCATCGGAAGGGATCGTGAACACTGAAGCTTTCTTT	CASSPSEGIVNTEAFF
.	TRBJ2-1	.	TRBV4-1	TGCGCCAGCAGCCATCCTAACACCATGGCAGACCCGAATGAGCAGTTCTTC	CASSHPNTMADPNEQFF
.	TRBJ2-2	few	TRBV4-2	TGTGCCAGCAGCCTCCAAGGATCAAGAACCGGGGAGCTGTTTTTT	CASSLQGSRTGELFF
.	TRBJ1-2	few	TRBV18	TGTGCCAGCTCACCACCGTCACGGGGCTACACCTTC	CASSPPSRGYTF
TRBD1	TRBJ2-5	few	TRBV27	TGTGCCAGCAGTTACAAGGGGACAGGGGGAGAGACCCAGTACTTC	CASSYKGTGGETQYF
TRBD1	TRBJ1-3	.	TRBV6-5	TGTGCCAGCAGTTACTCCGCGACAGGGTCTGGAAACACCATATATTTT	CASSYSATGSGNTIYF
TRBD2	TRBJ2-1	.	TRBV5-1	TGCGCCAGCAGCTTGACTAGCGGGGAGGGGGACAATGAGCAGTTCTTC	CASSLTSGEGDNEQFF
TRBD2	TRBJ2-1	.	TRBV27	TGTGCCAGCAGTTCTCCCTCACTAGCGGGGGCCCACAATGAGCAGTTCTTC	CASSSPSLAGAHNEQFF
TRBD1	TRBJ2-1	few	TRBV30	TGTGCCTGGAGCTACAGGGGGCGTTATAATGAGCAGTTCTTC	CAWSYRGRYNEQFF
.	TRBJ2-5	.	TRBV6-2/TRBV6-3	TGTGCCACCTTAACGACCGAACTTGGGGAGACCCAGTACTTC	CATLTTELGETQYF
TRBD1	TRBJ1-4	.	TRBV11-2	TGTGCCAGCAGCCAGGACAGGGTCTCTGGAAAACTGTTTTTT	CASSQDRVSGKLFF
TRBD1	TRBJ2-1	.	TRBV12-3/TRBV12-4	TGTGCCAGCGCCCGGGACAGGGACTACAATGAGCAGTTCTTC	CASARDRDYNEQFF
.	TRBJ2-7	many	TRBV5-1	TGCGCCAGCAGCCTCGAGAAATACAATTTCTTAAGTCCCTACGAGCAGTACTTC	CASSLEKYNFLSPYEQYF
.	TRBJ2-3	.	TRBV7-9	TGTGCCAGCAGCTTAAACAGGGTGGACACAGATACGCAGTATTTT	CASSLNRVDTDTQYF
.	TRBJ2-1	few	TRBV3-1	TGTGCCAGCAGCCAAGATCCGGGAAGCTCCTACAATGAGCAGTTCTTC	CASSQDPGSSYNEQFF
TRBD1	TRBJ2-7	few	TRBV7-9	TGTGCCAGCAGCGCGACAGGGTTCTCCTCCTACGAGCAGTACTTC	CASSATGFSSYEQYF
.	TRBJ1-4	few	TRBV12-3/TRBV12-4	TGTGCCAGCAGTTTGGAGGGGTGGAGTGAAAAACTGTTTTTT	CASSLEGWSEKLFF